This T cell receptor beta chain was recovered during a study of patients and donors after allogeneic stem cell transplantation. TCRdb independently ran MiXCR on the RT-PCR reads; one entry per CDR3 protein. The sample includes roughly 200,000 distinct CDR3 sequences, roughly two fifths seen only once; the top ten take around 35%. With 1 base removed from V and 3 bases from J, the gap between germline ends came to 16 bases. The CDR3 covers 17 residues. Germline assignment: CDR1 SGHVS and CDR2 FQNEAQ. This clonotype was seen more than once but under ten times. Sequenced sample: blood, either unsorted or a sorted T cell fraction (not recorded which). V is TRBV7-8 and J is TRBJ2-4, with D possibly TRBD2 on 5 matching bases. The clonotype originates from a human donor who was either an allogeneic HSCT recipient or a stem cell or donor lymphocyte infusion donor (not recorded which). It is not recorded whose cells these are; they may come from a transplant donor. The CDR3 loop reads CASSLELRGWSKNIQYF. The CDR3 DNA reads TGTGCCAGCAGCTTAGAATTGAGAGGGTGGAGCAAAAACATTCAGTACTTC. Looking up the rest from reference TRBV7-8 and TRBJ2-4 gives the full variable domain: GAGVSQSPRYKVAKRGQDVALRCDPISGHVSLFWYQQALGQGPEFLTYFQNEAQLDKSGLPSDRFFAERPEGSVSTLKIQRTQQEDSAVYLCASSLELRGWSKNIQYFGAGTRLSVL.